These T cell receptor beta chains were read from a single sample in a study of blood T cell repertoires in COVID-19. Assay: immunoSEQ multiplex PCR; the TCRdb copy retains only in-frame clones and omits some. Of approximately 110,000 clones listed, 74% were seen once; the top ten hold about 6.3%. The sample consisted of peripheral blood. These receptors were taken from an elderly man with COVID-19, enrolled during active disease. CDR3s include the opening cysteine and the closing phenylalanine or tryptophan. The D gene is left open where the match is weak. Rows may omit the clone size; those that give it use once, few, many or a size class.

D gene,J gene,clone size,V gene,CDR3 protein,CDR3 DNA
NA,TRBJ2-7,few,TRBV3-1/TRBV3-2,CASSPQGNEQYF,TGTGCCAGCAGCCCGCAGGGAAACGAGCAGTACTTC
TRBD1,TRBJ2-5,NA,TRBV20-1,CSASELTGGQETQYF,TGCAGTGCCAGTGAATTGACAGGGGGTCAAGAGACCCAGTACTTC
TRBD2,TRBJ2-5,NA,TRBV2,CASSISGRVFETQYF,TGTGCCAGCAGTATTAGCGGGAGGGTGTTCGAGACCCAGTACTTC
TRBD2,TRBJ2-2,NA,TRBV18,CASSPVQRGNTGELFF,TGTGCCAGCTCACCAGTTCAGCGGGGGAACACCGGGGAGCTGTTTTTT
TRBD2,TRBJ2-7,once,TRBV9,CASSARGTSGVYEQYF,TGTGCCAGCAGCGCCCGCGGGACTAGCGGCGTCTACGAGCAGTACTTC
TRBD1,TRBJ1-1,NA,TRBV2,CASSNTGGDTEAFF,TGTGCCAGCAGTAACACAGGGGGCGATACTGAAGCTTTCTTT
NA,TRBJ1-2,NA,TRBV11-2,CASSLVGNYGYTF,TGTGCCAGCAGCCTCGTCGGGAACTATGGCTACACCTTC
NA,TRBJ2-7,NA,TRBV5-1,CASSIGATEGEQYF,TGCGCCAGCAGCATTGGCGCCACGGAGGGCGAGCAGTACTTC
TRBD1,TRBJ1-2,NA,TRBV4-1,CASSQVNRGGYTF,TGCGCCAGCAGCCAAGTAAACAGGGGTGGCTACACCTTC
TRBD1,TRBJ1-2,NA,TRBV3-1/TRBV3-2,CASSQTGGDGYTF,TGTGCCAGCAGCCAAACAGGGGGAGATGGCTACACCTTC
TRBD2,TRBJ2-1,NA,TRBV5-1,CASSLGERGYNEQFF,TGCGCCAGCAGCTTGGGTGAGCGGGGCTACAATGAGCAGTTCTTC
NA,TRBJ2-2,NA,TRBV12-3/TRBV12-4,CASSRGSGELFF,TGTGCCAGCAGCAGGGGTTCCGGGGAGCTGTTTTTT
NA,TRBJ2-1,NA,TRBV18,CASSPPEGYNEQFF,TGTGCCAGCTCACCACCGGAGGGCTACAATGAGCAGTTCTTC
TRBD2,TRBJ2-2,NA,TRBV19,CASNMGGMNTGELFF,TGTGCCAGTAACATGGGGGGGATGAACACCGGGGAGCTGTTTTTT
TRBD1,TRBJ1-6,once,TRBV3-1/TRBV3-2,CASSQRWVSSTGQSPLHF,TGTGCCAGCAGCCAAAGATGGGTATCTTCGACAGGGCAATCACCCCTCCACTTT
TRBD2,TRBJ2-2,NA,TRBV9,CASSGGPGLADTGELFF,TGTGCCAGCAGCGGGGGACCGGGACTAGCGGACACCGGGGAGCTGTTTTTT
NA,TRBJ1-3,NA,TRBV14,CASSQDPRTGNTIYF,TGTGCCAGCAGCCAAGATCCCAGGACTGGAAACACCATATATTTT
TRBD2,TRBJ2-2,NA,TRBV12-5,CASGLVLAGGAGELFF,TGTGCTAGTGGTTTGGTGCTAGCGGGAGGGGCCGGGGAGCTGTTTTTT
TRBD2,TRBJ2-7,NA,TRBV28,CASSLTSGRSLVYEQYF,TGTGCCAGCAGTCTTACTAGCGGGAGGAGTTTGGTGTACGAGCAGTACTTC
NA,TRBJ2-3,NA,TRBV9,CASSVEEGGQGTDTQYF,TGTGCCAGCAGCGTAGAGGAGGGTGGACAGGGCACAGATACGCAGTATTTT
NA,TRBJ2-5,NA,TRBV6-5,CASRGSEETQYF,TGTGCCAGCAGAGGGAGTGAAGAGACCCAGTACTTC
NA,TRBJ1-1,NA,TRBV18,CASSPSRGHRFDGAFF,TGTGCCAGCTCACCATCCCGGGGACACAGGTTTGATGGAGCTTTCTTT
TRBD1,TRBJ1-2,NA,TRBV29-1,CSVGRGIFNNGYTF,TGCAGCGTTGGCAGGGGGATCTTCAACAATGGCTACACCTTC
NA,TRBJ2-7,many,TRBV6-5,CASRSDFAYEQYF,TGTGCCAGCAGGTCGGACTTCGCCTACGAGCAGTACTTC
NA,TRBJ1-2,once,TRBV6-2/TRBV6-3,CASSVPDSPNYGYTF,TGTGCCAGCAGCGTTCCGGACAGCCCTAACTATGGCTACACCTTC
TRBD1,TRBJ1-4,NA,TRBV9,CASSPTPGQPGEKLFF,TGTGCCAGCAGCCCGACCCCGGGACAGCCGGGGGAAAAACTGTTTTTT